This record concerns one TCR beta chain sequence. This sample is drawn from a study of blood T cell repertoires in COVID-19. As for the study in general: PBMCs, B-cell-depleted T cells, or T cells provided the cDNA or gDNA that made up the material.

Source study methods: Scientists estimated how many nucleated cells there were by amplifying reference gene primers. This table comes from immunoSEQ multiplex PCR, and its TCRdb copy is limited to in-frame clones, with some not included. V, J and clone size reflect that table, while D and trimming were determined from the DNA. The profile shows fewer than 250,000 clones, about 86% of them singletons. Assignment of participants to cohorts was predicated upon participant-reported clinical history. Germline V gene data show CDR1 as MDHEN and CDR2 as SYDVKM. This CDR3 has 12 residues. V lost 5 bases and J 9 bases, leaving 11 bases between the germline ends.

The TCR sequence derives from a woman aged 50 to 60 with acute COVID-19. The rearrangement links TRBV28 to TRBJ1-5; perhaps TRBD1 as D (6 bases). The sequencing input was PBMCs or T cells enriched from blood (not recorded which). The CDR3 DNA reads TGTGCCAGCAGTACAGGGACCCGGCCCCAGCATTTT. Translation: CASSTGTRPQHF.